The TCR beta chain described here comes from a study of breast tumors, draining lymph nodes, adjacent tissues. Breast cancer patients provided tissue from their axillary draining lymph nodes. Germline V gives CDR1 SGHTA, CDR2 FQGNSA. This CDR3 contains 16 residues. Comment on this clonotype: Its antigen is as yet unknown. The junction does not match germline at one end; this may be a read error.

Study findings and constraints: Tumors had less TCR diversity than lymph nodes, more than nontumor tissue. That most tumor T cells come from lymph nodes remained unproven. Luminal-like breast cancer showed significantly greater tumor-nontumor repertoire similarity than basal-like breast cancer did. Findings are consistent with lymph node origin and intratumoral expansion of most tumor T cells.

One entry per CDR3 protein, called by TCRdb with MiXCR from the multiplex PCR reads. The table shows fewer than 200,000 distinct CDR3 sequences, with approximately 33% occurring only once. The receptor comes from a female donor with breast cancer. Some clones in this sample may be carry-over from other donors' samples. The chain has TRBV7-2 and TRBJ2-7, with 7 nucleotides matching TRBD2. The sample comprised axillary lymph node tissue. DNA for the CDR3: TGTGCCAGCAGTTTAGACGCGGGAGAGGTCGCCTACGAGCAGTACTTC. Translated, it gives CASSLDAGEVAYEQYF.